The 21 T cell receptor beta chains below come from one sample, sequenced in a study of T cell clonality in common variable immunodeficiency. Study results and limitations: Fewer deletions and N-nucleotide insertions were reportedly seen in common variable immunodeficiency TCR beta sequences.

This table comes from immunoSEQ multiplex PCR, and its TCRdb copy is limited to in-frame clones, with some not included. In total the sample includes 15,000 to 20,000 clones, none of them seen once. Their antigens remain unidentified. Sequencing was done on a sample of peripheral blood mononuclear cells. The receptors derive from a human donor with common variable immunodeficiency.

This clone was detected ten times or more. The DNA ends 3 residues before the CDR3 does, and the rest of the CDR3 is filled in from the germline J gene. This chain uses TRBV18 with TRBJ1-1; perhaps TRBD1 as D (6 bases). The CDR3 has 13 residues. V was trimmed by 3 bases and J by 5 bases, leaving 10 bases between them. The germline V gene has CDR1 KGHSH and CDR2 LQKENI. CDR3 residues: CASSPQGRTEAFF. The sequenced CDR3 bases are TGTGCCAGCTCACCGCAGGGGAGGACTGAA.

On this clone: The missing CDR3 end, 3 residues past where the read stops, is filled in from the germline J gene. The rearrangement joins TRBV19 to TRBJ1-1, with 8 bases fitting TRBD1. With 6 bases clipped from V and 2 bases from J, the junction kept 8 bases outside the gene matches. The length of the CDR3 is 15 residues. Germline V CDR1 and CDR2: LNHDA, SQIVND (reference sequence). CDR3 bases read: TGTGCCAGTAGCCCTGCAGGGGGCCGAAACACTGAA. Protein product: CASSPAGGRNTE. The full CDR3 sequence reads CASSPAGGRNTEAFF.

This clone was picked up many times. The sequenced fragment ends 3 residues before the CDR3 boundary, so the rest is inferred from the germline J gene. V gene TRBV4-1 combines with J gene TRBJ2-3, with 10 bases matching TRBD1. Germline V CDR1 and CDR2: MGHRA, YSYEKL. With 3 bases clipped from V and 0 bases from J, the junction kept 9 bases outside the gene matches. The CDR3 consists of 18 residues. The CDR3 region is CASSQRTGGYRSTDTQYF. Partial CDR3 DNA: TGCGCCAGCAGCCAGAGGACAGGGGGATATAGAAGCACAGATACG.

In its sample, this clone was seen many times. The CDR3 is cut off 3 residues early in the read; its end comes from the germline J gene. This chain uses TRBV7-9 with TRBJ1-1; D not certain. The CDR3 loop spans 15 amino acids. Trimming removed 0 bases from V and 4 bases from J, with 12 bases in between. Germline CDR1 and CDR2: SEHNR and FQNEAQ (reference sequence). The sequenced part of the CDR3 DNA is TGTGCCAGCAGCTTAGCTAGGAGCGTGGCCACTGAA. Its translation is CASSLARSVATE. The entire CDR3 protein reads CASSLARSVATEAFF. The whole variable domain, remainder taken from reference TRBV7-9 and TRBJ1-1, is DTGVSQNPRHKITKRGQNVTFRCDPISEHNRLYWYRQTLGQGPEFLTYFQNEAQLEKSRLLSDRFSAERPKGSFSTLEIQRTEQGDSAMYLCASSLARSVATEAFFGQGTRLTVV.

This clone was counted many times. The sequence runs out 3 residues before the end of the CDR3; the remainder is reconstructed from the germline J gene. J is TRBJ1-2 and V is TRBV10-3; D might be TRBD1 (5 bases). Germline CDR1 ENHRY, CDR2 SYGVKD. V shed 0 bases and J shed 6 bases, with 8 bases lying between them. The CDR3 covers 13 residues. CDR3 DNA (partial): TGTGCCATCAGTGAGTCTGGAGGGGATGGC. Protein product: CAISESGGDG. The complete CDR3 sequence is CAISESGGDGYTF.

This clone was detected many times. The DNA ends 3 residues before the CDR3 does, and the rest of the CDR3 is filled in from the germline J gene. The V call is TRBV20-1, the J call TRBJ1-4; TRBD1 matches 8 bases. CDR3 length: 13 amino acids. J was trimmed by 10 bases and V by 6 bases; bases with no gene match: 10. Germline lookup yields CDR1 DFQATT and CDR2 SNEGSKA (reference sequence). The CDR3 DNA, read in part, is TGCAGTGCCCTCGGACAGGGTTATGCAAAA. This codes for CSALGQGYAK. The CDR3 in its entirety is CSALGQGYAKLFF.

This clone occurred many times. Read sequence stops 3 residues before the CDR3 end, and the germline J gene provides the missing end. The sample carries other DNA sequences with the same CDR3. The genes are TRBV5-1 and TRBJ2-5; no definite D call. V lost 2 bases and J 2 bases, leaving 10 bases between the germline ends. The CDR3 has 14 amino acids. The V gene's germline CDR1 is SGHRS and CDR2 YFSETQ. The covered CDR3 bases are TGCGCCAGCAGCTTCGGAGACACACAAGAGACC. It translates to CASSFGDTQET. The entire CDR3 reads CASSFGDTQETQYF.

This clone was counted many times. The read is 3 residues too short to cover the CDR3 end, so that end is filled in from the germline J gene. The J gene is TRBJ1-4, the V gene TRBV20-1; the D is unclear. This CDR3 contains 13 residues. CDR1 and CDR2 from the germline V gene are DFQATT and SNEGSKA (reference sequence). The germline V and J ends were trimmed by 5 bases and 0 bases, with 7 bases remaining between them. Partial CDR3 DNA: TGCAGTGCTCCAGATGCAACTAATGAAAAA. This codes for CSAPDATNEK. The complete CDR3 sequence is CSAPDATNEKLFF.

At least ten counts were recorded for this clone. The CDR3 extends 3 residues past the end of the read, so its final part is completed from the germline J gene. This chain joins TRBV2 and TRBJ2-7, with 9 bases identical to TRBD2. The CDR3 extends over 11 amino acids. The ends lost 8 bases at V and 6 bases at J; junction bases unmatched: 2. The germline V gene has CDR1 SNHLY and CDR2 FYNNEI. CDR3 amino acids: CASQREAEQYF. CDR3 bases read: TGTGCCAGCCAGCGGGAGGCCGAG.

This clone was found many times. Coverage ceases 3 residues before the CDR3 finishes, and the germline J gene fills in the end. The chain recombines TRBV6-1 with TRBJ1-5; D might be TRBD1 (5 bases). CDR3 length: 15 amino acids. V was shortened by 3 bases and J by 4 bases, with 13 bases between the two germline ends. CDR1 is MNHNS and CDR2 is SASEGT in the germline V gene. This CDR3 is CASSDRQGMNQPQHF. The CDR3 bases that were read are TGTGCCAGCAGTGACAGGCAGGGAATGAATCAGCCC.

This clone occurred many times. The read comes to an end 3 residues before the CDR3 does, leaving the germline J gene to fill in the end. The gene calls are TRBV5-5 and TRBJ1-1; D unresolved. V was trimmed by 1 base and J by 0 bases, leaving 10 bases between them. The CDR3 has 15 residues. Germline CDR1 SGHKS, CDR2 YYEKEE (reference sequence). CDR3 bases read: TGTGCCAGCAGCTTGACAGCTGTTATGAACACTGAA. Translated, it gives CASSLTAVMNTE. In full, the CDR3 is CASSLTAVMNTEAFF.

This clone was seen at least ten times. The read comes to an end 3 residues before the CDR3 does, leaving the germline J gene to fill in the end. The chain joins TRBV18 to TRBJ2-3; D is perhaps TRBD2 (6 bases). The CDR3 contains 16 residues. V lost 0 bases to trimming and J lost 1 base, with 11 bases between them. Germline V gene data show CDR1 as KGHSH and CDR2 as LQKENI. Partial CDR3 DNA: TGTGCCAGCTCACCACCGAGTAGCGGCCGCACAGATACG. Amino acid sequence: CASSPPSSGRTDT. The CDR3 in full is CASSPPSSGRTDTQYF.

This clone was seen more than once but under ten times. CDR3 in amino acids: CASSEGGFLLSYEQYF. The CDR3 bases that were read are TGTGCCAGCAGTGAAGGCGGCTTTTTATTGTCCTACGAG. The rearrangement uses TRBV6-1 and TRBJ2-7; D not certain. Read coverage stops 3 residues before the CDR3 terminus; the germline J gene supplies the remainder. V dropped 1 base and J dropped 1 base, with 14 bases sitting between them. The CDR3 spans 16 residues. Germline CDR1 MNHNS, CDR2 SASEGT.

Regarding this clone: The CDR3 extends 3 residues past the end of the read, so its final part is completed from the germline J gene. V is TRBV11-3 and J is TRBJ2-1, with 7 nucleotides matching TRBD1. The CDR3 covers 15 residues. J gave up 9 bases and V 0 bases, and 8 bases lay outside the gene matches. CDR1 SGHNT and CDR2 YENEEA come from the germline V gene. Partial CDR3 DNA: TGTGCCAGCAGCTTAGATCAGATGGGACAGCCTGAG. Its protein is CASSLDQMGQPE. The full-length CDR3 reads as CASSLDQMGQPEQFF.

This clone came up many times. The read ends 3 residues shy of where the CDR3 ends; the end is completed using the germline J gene. The V gene is TRBV19, the J gene TRBJ1-2, with 8 nucleotides matching TRBD1. J was trimmed by 6 bases and V by 7 bases; bases with no gene match: 7. The CDR3 contains 13 residues. CDR1 is LNHDA and CDR2 is SQIVND in the germline V gene (reference sequence). The sequenced CDR3 bases are TGTGCCAGTACGGACAGGGCCCGGAATGGC. Protein sequence: CASTDRARNG. The full CDR3 is CASTDRARNGYTF.

This clone was counted at least ten times. The sequenced fragment ends 3 residues before the CDR3 boundary, so the rest is inferred from the germline J gene. The gene calls are TRBV20-1 and TRBJ2-4, with TRBD2 matching 8 bases. CDR1 and CDR2 from the germline V gene are DFQATT and SNEGSKA (reference sequence). This CDR3 spans 14 amino acids. CDR3 amino acids: CSARVSGLAGHQYF. CDR3 DNA (partial): TGCAGTGCTAGAGTCTCCGGACTAGCAGGACAT.

Concerning this clone: The observed sequence ends 3 residues before the CDR3 terminus, with the missing tail filled in from the germline J gene. The chain has TRBV6-1 and TRBJ2-7; D is ambiguous. CDR1 MNHNS and CDR2 SASEGT come from the germline V gene. This CDR3 is 11 amino acids long. Trimming removed 3 bases at V and 4 bases at J, with 4 bases between. The CDR3: CASSEAYEQYF. Incomplete CDR3 DNA: TGTGCCAGCAGTGAGGCTTACGAG.

This clone showed up many times. The CDR3 extends 3 residues past the end of the read, so its final part is completed from the germline J gene. This chain uses TRBV6-2 or TRBV6-3 with TRBJ2-7; 9 bases map to TRBD1. This CDR3 is 12 amino acids long. J was trimmed by 2 bases and V by 10 bases; bases with no gene match: 3. Per germline, CDR1 MNHEY and CDR2 SVGEGT. Here the CDR3 reads CATGDRAYEQYF. CDR3 bases read: TGTGCCACCGGGGACAGGGCCTACGAG.

This clone was seen repeatedly, ten times or more. The read is 3 residues too short to cover the CDR3 end, so that end is filled in from the germline J gene. The V call is TRBV10-1, the J call TRBJ1-1; D is possibly TRBD1 (5 bases). CDR3 length: 13 residues. V was trimmed by 2 bases and J by 2 bases, leaving 6 bases between them. Germline V gives CDR1 WNHNN, CDR2 SYGVQD (reference sequence). The DNA read from the CDR3 is TGCGCCAGCAGTGAGGACAGAAACACTGAA. This sequence encodes CASSEDRNTE. The entire CDR3 is CASSEDRNTEAFF.

This clone was observed at least ten times. The DNA ends 3 residues before the CDR3 does, and the rest of the CDR3 is filled in from the germline J gene. This rearrangement joins TRBV12-3 or TRBV12-4 to TRBJ1-1; D possibly corresponds to TRBD1 (6 bases). The CDR3 extends over 14 amino acids. Trimming removed 3 bases at V and 0 bases at J, with 8 bases between. The CDR3 loop reads CASSFAGVNTEAFF. CDR3 bases read: TGTGCCAGCAGTTTTGCAGGGGTGAACACTGAA.

This clone came up many times. The CDR3 DNA, read in part, is TGCAGTGCTACGCCATTTTCCGGGACTGGAACCTACGAG. Translated: CSATPFSGTGTYE. The entire CDR3 reads CSATPFSGTGTYEQYF. This chain links TRBV20-1 with TRBJ2-7; weak D call: TRBD2 (6 bases). The missing CDR3 end, 3 residues past where the read stops, is filled in from the germline J gene. CDR3 length: 16 residues. V was shortened by 4 bases and J by 2 bases, with 21 bases between the two germline ends. Germline-derived CDR1 and CDR2 are DFQATT and SNEGSKA (reference sequence).